These 14 T cell receptor beta chains came from one sample sequenced in a study of blood T cell repertoires in COVID-19. The data were produced by immunoSEQ multiplex PCR, yet TCRdb's version contains in-frame clones alone and is incomplete. This table holds approximately 72,000 clones, roughly 86% found once. The sequencing sample was made of peripheral blood. The receptors shown here come from a man aged 50 to 60 with acute or convalescent COVID-19.

The rearrangement joins TRBV5-1 to TRBJ2-5, with a weak D call TRBD1 (6 bases). V lost 4 bases, J lost 1 base, and 17 bases lay in between. The CDR3 has 16 amino acids. CDR1 is SGHRS and CDR2 is YFSETQ in the germline V gene. As DNA, the CDR3 is TGCGCCAGCAGCCCGCAGGGGATAGGGGTCCAAGAGACCCAGTACTTC. This gives the protein CASSPQGIGVQETQYF.

This sequence joins TRBV5-4 and TRBJ2-5; 10 nucleotides match TRBD1. J gave up 3 bases and V 3 bases, and 8 bases lay outside the gene matches. Germline lookup yields CDR1 SGHNT and CDR2 YYREEE (reference sequence). This CDR3 region has 16 residues. CDR3 amino acids: CASSSGPGQGKETQYF. In DNA form, the CDR3 reads TGTGCCAGCAGCTCAGGGCCGGGACAGGGGAAAGAGACCCAGTACTTC. Based on the CDR3 plus reference TRBV5-4 and TRBJ2-5, the full variable domain is ETGVTQSPTHLIKTRGQQVTLRCSSQSGHNTVSWYQQALGQGPQFIFQYYREEENGRGNFPPRFSGLQFPNYSSELNVNALELDDSALYLCASSSGPGQGKETQYFGPGTRLLVL.

The chain's CDR3 is CASSLAQRTAEAFF. CDR3 nucleotide sequence: TGCGCCAGCAGCTTGGCCCAAAGGACAGCTGAAGCTTTCTTT. The chain uses TRBV5-1 and TRBJ1-1, with D maybe TRBD1 (6 bases). Germline CDR1 reads SGHRS; CDR2 reads YFSETQ. V lost 0 bases, J lost 6 bases, and 12 bases lay in between. CDR3 size: 14 residues. Based on the CDR3 plus reference TRBV5-1 and TRBJ1-1, the full variable domain is KAGVTQTPRYLIKTRGQQVTLSCSPISGHRSVSWYQQTPGQGLQFLFEYFSETQRNKGNFPGRFSGRQFSNSRSEMNVSTLELGDSALYLCASSLAQRTAEAFFGQGTRLTVV.

This chain connects TRBV3-1 (or the pseudogene TRBV3-2) to TRBJ2-1; no definite D call. Trimming removed 1 base at V and 7 bases at J, with 5 bases between. CDR3 length: 12 residues. Germline V lookup: CDR1 LGHDT, CDR2 YNNKEL (reference sequence). The CDR3 DNA sequence: TGTGCCAGCAGCCAAGTGAGGAATGAGCAGTTCTTC. Its translation: CASSQVRNEQFF.

The chain couples TRBV27 to TRBJ2-4, with D perhaps TRBD1 (5 bases). V lost 3 bases and J lost 0, with 12 bases in between. Germline assignment: CDR1 MNHEY and CDR2 SMNVEV (reference sequence). The CDR3 spans 16 residues. The CDR3 region is CASSFGQGVAKNIQYF. Here the CDR3 DNA reads TGTGCCAGCAGTTTTGGGCAGGGCGTAGCCAAAAACATTCAGTACTTC.

The CDR3 loop is CASSLSGGGNQPQHF. CDR3 nucleotide sequence: TGTGCCAGCAGTCTCAGCGGCGGTGGCAATCAGCCCCAGCATTTT. The genes are TRBV7-8 and TRBJ1-5; unclear D gene. Germline assignment: CDR1 SGHVS and CDR2 FQNEAQ. The V end lost 6 bases, the J end lost 2 bases, and 14 bases lay between the germline ends. CDR3 size: 15 residues.

This sequence joins TRBV2 and TRBJ1-1; TRBD1 matches at 7 bases. J was trimmed by 2 bases and V by 5 bases; bases with no gene match: 5. This CDR3 is built from 14 residues. Germline V gene data show CDR1 as SNHLY and CDR2 as FYNNEI. The CDR3 DNA is TGTGCCAGCAGTCTTGACAGGGTCAACACTGAAGCTTTCTTT. Translated, it gives CASSLDRVNTEAFF.

The chain combines TRBV7-2 with TRBJ1-3; perhaps TRBD1 as D (6 bases). The germline V gene has CDR1 SGHTA and CDR2 FQGNSA. This CDR3 has 16 residues. V lost 4 bases and J 0 bases, leaving 13 bases between the germline ends. CDR3: CASSSGGANSGNTIYF. Written as DNA, the CDR3 is TGTGCCAGCAGCTCCGGGGGGGCAAACTCTGGAAACACCATATATTTT.

The chain joins TRBV7-8 to TRBJ2-4; TRBD2 might be the D (5 bases). Germline V gene lookup returns CDR1 SGHVS and CDR2 FQNEAQ. Trimming took 2 bases from V and 1 from J, leaving 18 bases between them. CDR3 length: 18 residues. CDR3 sequence: CASSLTGLSSLAKNIQYF. The CDR3 bases are TGTGCCAGCAGCTTAACGGGCCTCTCTAGCTTGGCCAAAAACATTCAGTACTTC.

V usage is TRBV5-1 and J usage is TRBJ1-4; weak D call: TRBD1 (6 bases). The CDR3 is made up of 15 amino acids. Looked up from germline, CDR1 is SGHRS and CDR2 is YFSETQ. The V end was cut by 6 bases, the J end by 0 bases, with 12 bases between. The CDR3 loop reads CASNLGAATNEKLFF. The CDR3 DNA reads as TGCGCCAGCAACCTGGGGGCAGCAACTAATGAAAAACTGTTTTTT.

The chain recombines TRBV29-1 with TRBJ2-3; D possibly corresponds to TRBD2 (7 bases). Germline V gene lookup returns CDR1 SQVTM and CDR2 ANQGSEA. V was trimmed by 8 bases and J by 2 bases, leaving 20 bases between them. The CDR3 runs to 15 residues. The CDR3 sequence is CSLKGGAGFTDTQYF. The CDR3 DNA follows: TGCAGCTTAAAAGGGGGGGCCGGGTTCACAGATACGCAGTATTTT.

This chain connects TRBV10-1 to TRBJ2-5; TRBD1 aligns across 7 bases. After removal of 5 bases from V and 2 bases from J, the junction contained 2 bases not matched to a gene. Germline V gene lookup returns CDR1 WNHNN and CDR2 SYGVQD (reference sequence). CDR3 length equals 13 residues. The CDR3 is CASSRDRQETQYF. The CDR3 DNA sequence: TGCGCCAGCAGTCGGGACAGACAAGAGACCCAGTACTTC.

The chain combines TRBV27 with TRBJ2-3; the match to TRBD1 covers 10 bases. V trimming: 3 bases; J trimming: 6 bases; junction bases outside the gene matches: 12. This CDR3 has 17 amino acids. The V gene's germline CDR1 is MNHEY and CDR2 SMNVEV (reference sequence). Written as DNA, the CDR3 is TGTGCCAGCAGTTTTACACTCGACAGGGGGCGGACTGATACGCAGTATTTT. Its protein product is CASSFTLDRGRTDTQYF.

J is TRBJ2-5 and V is TRBV6-5; TRBD2 might be the D (5 bases). The CDR3 has 12 amino acids. V lost 11 bases and J lost 8, with 18 bases in between. CDR1 and CDR2 (germline): MNHEY, SVGAGI. This CDR3 is CAVRGGTGTQYF. The CDR3 nucleotides read TGTGCCGTACGTGGAGGCACCGGAACCCAGTACTTC.